This entry describes one T cell receptor (beta chain). Its antigen is currently not known. Base qualities are not provided; no much larger clone lies one nucleotide away. Every donor in the study was a healthy Caucasian. Three pairs of female monozygotic twins, all aged roughly 18 to 29 years, were included in the twin cohort. Peripheral blood mononuclear cells were used as the source from which RNA for TCR libraries was isolated. V is cut by 4 bases and J by 2 bases, and the space between the germline ends is 11 bases. The germline V gene sets CDR1 to SGHDN and CDR2 to FVKESK. Spanning cysteine to phenylalanine, the CDR3 consists of 15 amino acids. Only CDR3 DNA is held: 45 bases, read in frame from base 1. The library was produced with 5' RACE. Sequencing was performed on an Illumina HiSeq 2000. A universal primer binding site was added through template switching, and the final cDNA carried a unique molecular identifier so that TCR cDNA molecules could be counted accurately. Specific primers in the conserved constant-segment region were used to synthesize first-strand cDNA for TCR alpha and beta chains. Each cDNA library was double barcoded, with a SMART-Mk sample barcode plus Illumina barcodes, to control for contamination. TruSeq adapter sequences, together with Illumina sample barcodes, were added in two successive PCR steps. TCR alpha and beta cDNA libraries were sequenced on the Illumina HiSeq platform with custom primers. The original methods were these. MiGEC processed the raw reads to extract unique molecular identifiers, while MiXCR was used to determine the CDR3 positions. Recombination models were inferred per individual with the repgenHMM and IGoR tools using an EM algorithm. The analysis of shared clonotypes was done with the tcR package in R, with sharing normalized by the product of cloneset sizes. To study raw recombination without the effects of thymic and clonal selection, out-of-frame nonproductive sequences were analyzed. TCRdb reprocessed the public reads (quality trimming at Q25 with fastp, clone calling with MiXCR) and kept in-frame beta chains. Identical CDR3 proteins give one entry, which carries the most common genes and DNA. For this entry, the V and J calls and clone size follow TCRdb and not the study's own pipeline. The sample table contains approximately 680,000 distinct CDR3 sequences; only one count was recorded for roughly 6.6% of them. The top ten constitute roughly 1.6% of the sample.

This entry belongs to a study of identical twins (dated by TCRdb to 2015 to 2016). Looking at the study overall: To test whether fetal clonotypes persist, the study used deep sequencing on TCR alpha and beta repertoires from monozygotic twins, unrelated adults of various ages, and cord blood. Replicate twin experiments were performed at different times using different library preparation protocols to rule out contamination.

Study-level results and caveats: Because the same donors could not be followed over many years, conclusions were based on cross-sectional statistical analysis. Invariant T cells such as MAIT and iNKT could partly confound zero-insertion analyses, although diverse VJ usage argued against such confounding for most clonotypes. In beta out-of-frame sequences, excess twin sharing was weaker, because having fewer shared sequences lowered the signal-to-noise ratio. Fewer insertions were carried by abundant cord blood beta clonotypes; a weaker similar trend was observed in young adult naive repertoires, while no such trend was observed in memory repertoires. Out-of-frame TCR alpha sequences shared between twins showed an excess of low generation-probability sequences compared with coincidental sharing between unrelated individuals. Out-of-frame TCR alpha sharing in monozygotic twins was systematically underestimated by recombination models, whereas sharing between unrelated individuals was in agreement with the recombination models.

The same sample was also used in a study of yellow fever vaccine responses in identical twins. The second source states: According to the authors, in identical twins the way T cells responded to vaccination appeared partly convergent and partly personalized. Focusing on identical twins, the study followed the T cell clones that responded to the vaccine, and did so with precision.

The sequence came from a woman in her late teens or twenties in good health. The sequenced material came from PBMCs. This receptor chain uses TRBV14 and TRBJ2-2, with TRBD2 tentatively as D gene (5 bases match). For the CDR3, the sequence is CASSLRDLNTGELFF. The bases read TGTGCCAGCAGCCTCCGGGATCTCAACACCGGGGAGCTGTTTTTT.